The 5 T cell receptor beta chains given below trace back to one sample, sequenced in a study of T cell responses to AZD1222 COVID-19 vaccine. TCRdb's copy holds only in-frame clones and misses some; the assay was immunoSEQ multiplex PCR. The data hold about 93,000 clones, with 85% to 90% observed a single time. The source was peripheral blood, collected on day 0 of MenACWY control vaccination. The receptors were gathered from an adult in good health.

The chain links TRBV11-2 to TRBJ2-1; no definite D call. The CDR3 totals 11 residues. Trimming left V 5 bases short and J 15 bases short, with 14 bases between. Germline V gene lookup returns CDR1 SGHAT and CDR2 FQNNGV. DNA of the CDR3: TGTGCCAGCAGCCAACCCCAAGGGCTGTTCTTC. Translated, it gives CASSQPQGLFF.

The chain uses TRBV7-2 and TRBJ1-5; D not certain. The CDR3 consists of 14 residues. Germline CDR1 is SGHTA and CDR2 is FQGNSA. Deletions cut 5 bases from V and 1 base from J, with 9 bases between. The CDR3 spells CASSKPDSNQPQHF. CDR3 sequence (DNA): TGTGCCAGCAGCAAACCCGACAGCAATCAGCCCCAGCATTTT. Full variable domain (missing parts from reference TRBV7-2 and TRBJ1-5): GAGVSQSPSNKVTEKGKDVELRCDPISGHTALYWYRQSLGQGLEFLIYFQGNSAPDKSGLPSDRFSAERTGGSVSTLTIQRTQQEDSAVYLCASSKPDSNQPQHFGDGTRLSIL.

This clone is a singleton in its sample. This chain connects TRBV5-4 to TRBJ2-4, with D perhaps assigned TRBD1 or TRBD2 (5 bases each). Trimming took 4 bases from V and 7 from J, leaving 9 bases between them. The germline gives CDR1 SGHNT, CDR2 YYREEE (reference sequence). This CDR3 is built from 12 residues. The CDR3 nucleotides are TGTGCCAGCAGCGCCGGGACCAACATTCAGTACTTC. Translated: CASSAGTNIQYF. The full variable domain, completed using reference TRBV5-4 and TRBJ2-4, is ETGVTQSPTHLIKTRGQQVTLRCSSQSGHNTVSWYQQALGQGPQFIFQYYREEENGRGNFPPRFSGLQFPNYSSELNVNALELDDSALYLCASSAGTNIQYFGAGTRLSVL.

This chain connects TRBV12-3 or TRBV12-4 to TRBJ2-7; D is perhaps TRBD1 (5 bases). V was pared by 0 bases and J by 6 bases, with 9 bases between. This CDR3 has 13 residues. CDR3 bases: TGTGCCAGCAGTTTAGCGCGACAGCGCGAGCAGTACTTC. Protein: CASSLARQREQYF.

Remarks on this clone: The junction and the germline gene differ at one end; a read error may be behind it. V and J are TRBV7-2 and TRBJ2-7; 11 bases fit TRBD2. CDR1 SGHTA and CDR2 FQGNSA come from the germline V gene. The CDR3 has 13 residues. The CDR3 bases are TGTGCCAGCAGCTTAGTACTAGCGGGGGTCCCCAGCTTC. Translated, it gives CASSLVLAGVPSF.